The sequence of this T cell receptor (beta chain) was determined in a study of OX40 agonist ivuxolimab in advanced cancers. TCRdb's copy holds only in-frame clones and misses some; the assay was immunoSEQ multiplex PCR. The data show tens of thousands of clones, approximately 85% seen once. Germline CDR1 and CDR2: MDHEN and SYDVKM. V lost 6 bases to trimming and J lost 7 bases; unmatched junction nucleotides: 8. The CDR3 spans 13 residues. The chain joins TRBV28 to TRBJ1-2, with 7 bases lining up with TRBD1. This clonotype was sampled from an adult with an advanced solid tumor such as melanoma, head and neck, liver or kidney cancer. The sequencing used CD4+ or CD8+ T cells sorted from blood, collected in a trial of the OX40 agonist ivuxolimab. The CDR3 region has the DNA TGTGCCAGCAGCCTAGGGGGCTCCCGTGGCTACACCTTC. Protein: CASSLGGSRGYTF.